These T cell receptor beta chains were read from a single sample in a study of T cell responses to AZD1222 COVID-19 vaccine. Here immunoSEQ multiplex PCR was the method, and the copy in TCRdb shows in-frame clones only, minus some. The sample shows under 200,000 clones, 85% to 95% of them seen only once. Sequenced here: peripheral blood, sampled on day 0 of AZD1222 vaccination. These receptor sequences come from an adult in good health. CDR3s include the opening cysteine and the closing phenylalanine or tryptophan. D genes are given only for firm matches. Rows give clone size only sometimes, using once, few, many, or a class for an expanded clone.

v_call	d_call	j_call	clone_size	cdr3_aa	cdr3_nt
TRBV6-5	NA	TRBJ1-1	NA	CASSYSALSAEAFF	TGTGCCAGCAGTTACTCTGCCCTCTCGGCTGAAGCTTTCTTT
TRBV27	TRBD1	TRBJ2-5	NA	CASSSGQDRRTQYF	TGTGCCAGCAGTTCAGGACAGGACCGAAGGACCCAGTACTTC
TRBV28	TRBD1	TRBJ1-2	NA	CASSPGTANYGYTF	TGTGCCAGCAGTCCCGGGACAGCTAACTATGGCTACACCTTC
TRBV6-5	NA	TRBJ2-7	NA	CASSYSGGGSSYEQYF	TGTGCCAGCAGTTACTCCGGTGGAGGGTCGTCCTACGAGCAGTACTTC
TRBV7-2	NA	TRBJ1-2	NA	CASSVEESRGYTF	TGTGCCAGCAGCGTAGAGGAATCCCGTGGCTACACCTTC
TRBV14	TRBD1	TRBJ1-2	NA	CASSPDRGLHYGYTF	TGTGCCAGCAGCCCGGACAGGGGGCTGCACTATGGCTACACCTTC
TRBV9	NA	TRBJ1-6	NA	CASSVDVGPNSSPLHF	TGTGCCAGCAGCGTAGACGTAGGGCCAAATAGTTCACCCCTCCACTTT
TRBV29-1	NA	TRBJ1-5	NA	CSVSTSYSNQPQHF	TGCAGCGTCTCGACATCATATAGCAATCAGCCCCAGCATTTT
TRBV6-2/TRBV6-3	TRBD2	TRBJ2-7	NA	CASSYDGLAGIEQYF	TGTGCCAGCAGTTACGACGGGCTAGCGGGGATCGAGCAGTACTTC
TRBV19	NA	TRBJ2-2	NA	CASSIGAVGGELFF	TGTGCCAGTAGTATTGGGGCAGTTGGCGGGGAGCTGTTTTTT
TRBV5-1	TRBD2	TRBJ2-1	NA	CASSPTGTSGDNEQFF	TGCGCCAGCAGCCCCACCGGGACTAGCGGGGACAATGAGCAGTTCTTC
TRBV5-6	NA	TRBJ1-2	NA	CASSLGSGIHGYTF	TGTGCCAGCAGCTTGGGGTCGGGCATCCATGGCTACACCTTC
TRBV7-9	NA	TRBJ1-5	NA	CASSSLLGGNSNQPQHF	TGTGCCAGCAGCTCCTTACTGGGGGGGAATAGCAATCAGCCCCAGCATTTT
TRBV6-6	NA	TRBJ1-1	NA	CASSYGRGTEAFF	TGTGCCAGCAGTTACGGCAGGGGCACTGAAGCTTTCTTT
TRBV29-1	NA	TRBJ2-3	NA	CSVGDTDTQYF	TGCAGCGTTGGAGACACAGATACGCAGTATTTT
TRBV10-3	NA	TRBJ2-2	once	CAISQGGTVTGELFF	TGTGCCATCAGTCAGGGGGGGACAGTCACCGGGGAGCTGTTTTTT
TRBV6-2/TRBV6-3	TRBD1	TRBJ2-4	NA	CASSPERGRRNIQYF	TGTGCCAGCAGCCCGGAGAGGGGGCGCCGCAACATTCAGTACTTC
TRBV7-9	NA	TRBJ1-1	NA	CASSSMNTEAFF	TGTGCCAGCAGCTCGATGAACACTGAAGCTTTCTTT
TRBV30	NA	TRBJ2-2	NA	CAWSIAGELFF	TGTGCCTGGAGTATCGCCGGGGAGCTGTTTTTT
TRBV12-3/TRBV12-4	NA	TRBJ1-6	NA	CASSLGGSFPLHF	TGTGCCAGCAGTTTGGGGGGGAGCTTTCCCCTCCACTTT
TRBV13	NA	TRBJ2-5	NA	CASSSRELQETQYF	TGTGCCAGCAGCTCCCGGGAGCTACAAGAGACCCAGTACTTC
TRBV3-1/TRBV3-2	NA	TRBJ2-5	NA	CASTGPLVQETQYF	TGTGCCAGCACCGGTCCTTTAGTACAAGAGACCCAGTACTTC
TRBV29-1	NA	TRBJ2-7	NA	CSVDTGSYEQYF	TGCAGCGTGGACACAGGTTCCTACGAGCAGTACTTC
TRBV14	TRBD1	TRBJ2-1	NA	CASSHTGTGVWNEQFF	TGTGCCAGCAGCCATACCGGGACAGGGGTGTGGAATGAGCAGTTCTTC
TRBV7-9	TRBD2	TRBJ2-1	NA	CASSSSGGANHEQFF	TGTGCCAGCAGCTCCAGCGGGGGGGCCAACCATGAGCAGTTCTTC
TRBV7-7	NA	TRBJ2-2	NA	CASSLTGTVGELFF	TGTGCCAGCAGCTTAACAGGGACGGTCGGGGAGCTGTTTTTT
TRBV5-6	NA	TRBJ1-4	NA	CASSRKVNEKLFF	TGTGCCAGCAGTCGGAAAGTTAATGAAAAACTGTTTTTT
TRBV7-9	TRBD2	TRBJ2-7	NA	CASSDGGTSGAPVHEQYF	TGTGCCAGCAGCGACGGAGGGACTAGCGGGGCTCCTGTTCACGAGCAGTACTTC
TRBV18	NA	TRBJ2-3	NA	CASSPVTSPDTQYF	TGTGCCAGCTCACCGGTAACGAGTCCAGATACGCAGTATTTT
TRBV7-3	TRBD1	TRBJ1-1	large	CASSPTGGTEAFF	TGTGCCAGCAGCCCGACAGGGGGGACTGAAGCTTTCTTT
TRBV28	NA	TRBJ1-6	NA	CASLYASYNSPLHF	TGTGCCAGCTTATATGCCTCCTATAATTCACCCCTCCACTTT
TRBV5-4	NA	TRBJ1-1	NA	CASSPELNTEAFF	TGTGCCAGCAGCCCTGAGTTGAACACTGAAGCTTTCTTT
TRBV7-2	TRBD2	TRBJ2-3	NA	CASSFQRGSTDTQYF	TGTGCCAGCAGCTTCCAGCGGGGGTCGACAGATACGCAGTATTTT
TRBV18	NA	TRBJ2-7	NA	CASSPGTSYEQYF	TGTGCCAGCTCACCTGGGACCTCCTACGAGCAGTACTTC
TRBV7-8	TRBD1	TRBJ1-4	NA	CASSPGQGAPEKLFF	TGTGCCAGCAGCCCTGGACAGGGGGCGCCTGAAAAACTGTTTTTT